The clone carrying this T cell receptor (beta chain) was detected only a few times. TCRdb reanalysed the 5' RACE reads using MiXCR and keeps one entry per CDR3 protein. The sample holds under 50,000 distinct CDR3 sequences, 25% to 35% seen once. This sample is drawn from a study of T-cell memory formation after mild COVID-19. Sequences were obtained from PBMCs or a T cell subset sorted from them (not recorded which). The TCR comes from a man between 18 and 29 years old who had mild COVID-19 (a few samples of this study predate the infection). Cell type and time point are not known.

The CDR3 spells CASSNDGLGNTEAFF. The CDR3 nucleotides are TGTGCCAGCAGTAACGACGGCCTGGGGAACACTGAAGCTTTCTTT. The rearrangement uses TRBV6-5 and TRBJ1-1, with D hard to call. V was cut by 5 bases and J by 1 base, with 14 bases left in between. The V gene's germline CDR1 is MNHEY and CDR2 SVGAGI. This CDR3 region has 15 residues.